One and the same sample provided the 27 T cell receptor beta chains below, sequenced in a study of T-cell memory formation after mild COVID-19. A single record per CDR3 protein comes from TCRdb applying MiXCR to the 5' RACE reads. The sample carries 280,000 or so distinct CDR3 sequences, 7.5% to 9.5% recorded once. The specimen was PBMCs or a T cell subset sorted from them (not recorded which). These receptor sequences come from a man between 18 and 29 years old who had mild COVID-19 (a few samples of this study predate the infection). Cell type and time point are not known.

This clonotype appeared many times. This sequence joins TRBV7-2 and TRBJ2-3; D may be TRBD1 or TRBD2 (6 bases each). The CDR3 is 16 amino acids. Germline CDR1 reads SGHTA; CDR2 reads FQGNSA. The V gene lost 1 base and the J gene lost 6 bases, with 17 bases spanning the gap. The CDR3 nucleotides read TGTGCCAGCAGCTTAGTAAGGGCGCTAGGGGGGGATACGCAGTATTTT. Its protein is CASSLVRALGGDTQYF.

This clonotype was seen ten or more times. CDR3 nucleotide sequence: TGTGCCAGCAGCCAAATTACAGGGGGCAAGGGCACAGATACGCAGTATTTT. Protein sequence: CASSQITGGKGTDTQYF. This sequence joins TRBV7-9 and TRBJ2-3; 9 bases are shared with TRBD1. The CDR3 spans 17 residues. In germline, CDR1 is SEHNR, CDR2 FQNEAQ (reference sequence). The V segment lost 5 bases and the J segment 1 base; nucleotides outside the gene matches: 10.

Only a few counts were recorded for this clonotype. This chain links TRBV11-2 with TRBJ2-3; either TRBD1 or TRBD2 may supply D (5 bases each). This CDR3 is built from 13 residues. Germline lookup yields CDR1 SGHAT and CDR2 FQNNGV. V shed 6 bases and J shed 2 bases, with 9 bases lying between them. This CDR3 is CASSWDPTDTQYF. CDR3 DNA: TGTGCCAGCAGTTGGGACCCCACAGATACGCAGTATTTT.

The CDR3 loop reads CSVEVGSGQPQHF. The CDR3 DNA sequence: TGCAGCGTTGAGGTGGGGAGTGGGCAGCCCCAGCATTTT. The chain joins TRBV29-1 to TRBJ1-5; no definite D call. The CDR3 extends over 13 amino acids. The germline V gene has CDR1 SQVTM and CDR2 ANQGSEA. Trimming cost V 3 bases and J 7 bases, with 13 bases left between them.

There are many counts of this clonotype. The rearrangement uses TRBV19 and TRBJ2-7, with 8 bases aligning to TRBD1. After removal of 5 bases from V and 0 bases from J, the junction contained 3 bases not matched to a gene. CDR3 size: 14 residues. Germline V gene lookup returns CDR1 LNHDA and CDR2 SQIVND (reference sequence). The CDR3 DNA sequence: TGTGCCAGTAGTCTCGGACAGGGCTCCTACGAGCAGTACTTC. Translated: CASSLGQGSYEQYF.

This chain connects TRBV12-3 or TRBV12-4 to TRBJ1-2; D is possibly TRBD1 (5 bases). V lost 4 bases and J 4 bases, leaving 13 bases between the germline ends. The CDR3 is 14 residues long. CDR3 protein: CASSWRGGFYGYTF. DNA of the CDR3: TGTGCCAGCAGTTGGCGGGGCGGGTTCTATGGCTACACCTTC.

The chain has TRBV5-1 and TRBJ2-2; 12 bases align to TRBD1. Trimming took 1 base from V and 4 from J; bases not matched to a gene: 11. This CDR3 is built from 19 residues. CDR1 and CDR2 (germline): SGHRS, YFSETQ. The CDR3, as DNA: TGCGCCAGCAGCTTGATGGGACAGGGGGCTTCCGCTGGCACCGGGGAGCTGTTTTTT. Residues: CASSLMGQGASAGTGELFF.

This clonotype has a count of ten or more. The chain recombines TRBV5-1 with TRBJ1-2; a weak D match, TRBD1 (6 bases). Per the germline V gene, CDR1 is SGHRS and CDR2 is YFSETQ. CDR3 length equals 15 residues. Trimming took off 0 bases at V and 9 bases at J, with 18 bases between the two ends. CDR3 coding DNA: TGCGCCAGCAGCTTGGACCCCGCGGGGGCTGGGCGCTACACCTTC. Its translation is CASSLDPAGAGRYTF.

The chain combines TRBV12-3 or TRBV12-4 with TRBJ1-1; 10 bases fit TRBD1. Trimming took 7 bases from V and 8 from J; bases not matched to a gene: 7. This CDR3 spans 13 amino acids. The CDR3 sequence: CASTGTGVSEAFF. The CDR3, as DNA: TGTGCCAGCACCGGGACAGGGGTCTCCGAAGCTTTCTTT.

The genes are TRBV11-2 and TRBJ2-3; the match to TRBD2 covers 8 bases. V shed 6 bases and J 3 bases; nucleotides not matched to a gene: 8. Germline CDR1 and CDR2: SGHAT and FQNNGV. The CDR3 spans 15 residues. For the CDR3, the DNA is TGTGCCAGCAGTTTCCGGGGGGGCCATACAGATACGCAGTATTTT. This translates into CASSFRGGHTDTQYF.

This clonotype showed up just a few times. This rearrangement joins TRBV20-1 to TRBJ1-5, with D possibly being TRBD1 (5 bases). Germline CDR1 DFQATT, CDR2 SNEGSKA (reference sequence). The CDR3 sequence is 13 residues long. Trimming stripped 4 bases from V and 7 bases from J, with 14 bases between. The CDR3 region has the DNA TGCAGTGCTATGATCCAGGGAGGGCAGCCCCAGCATTTT. Protein product: CSAMIQGGQPQHF.

Only a few counts were recorded for this clonotype. This chain links TRBV6-2 or TRBV6-3 with TRBJ1-3; the D is unclear. The CDR3 loop spans 15 amino acids. Deletions cut 2 bases from V and 0 bases from J, with 8 bases between. Germline V CDR1 and CDR2: MNHEY, SVGEGT. DNA of the CDR3: TGTGCCAGCAGTTACGCGGGTCGCTCTGGAAACACCATATATTTT. This translates into CASSYAGRSGNTIYF.

This clonotype has just a few counts. J is TRBJ1-5 and V is TRBV18, with a weak D call TRBD1 (6 bases). Germline assignment: CDR1 KGHSH and CDR2 LQKENI. The CDR3 spans 17 residues. V lost 6 bases and J lost 0, with 18 bases in between. In nucleotides, the CDR3 is TGTGCCAGCTCTCCGGGGATGACAGGTTATAGCAATCAGCCCCAGCATTTT. Translation: CASSPGMTGYSNQPQHF.

This clonotype showed up many times. The chain uses TRBV5-1 and TRBJ1-5, with TRBD1 matching over 10 bases. Unmatched junction bases numbered 6, after V lost 5 bases and J lost 4 bases. CDR3 size: 15 residues. Germline CDR1 reads SGHRS; CDR2 reads YFSETQ. As DNA, the CDR3 is TGCGCCAGCAGAGAGGGGACAGGGGAAAATCAGCCCCAGCATTTT. Protein sequence: CASREGTGENQPQHF.

This clonotype was seen repeatedly, ten times or more. V and J are TRBV7-2 and TRBJ2-3; TRBD1 or TRBD2 may be the D gene (6 bases each). Trimming cost V 6 bases and J 3 bases, with 13 bases left between them. Germline V gene sequence: CDR1 SGHTA, CDR2 FQGNSA. This CDR3 region has 14 residues. The CDR3 is CASSRGALTDTQYF. CDR3 bases: TGTGCCAGCAGTAGGGGGGCCCTAACAGATACGCAGTATTTT. Full variable domain (outside the CDR3, taken from reference TRBV7-2 and TRBJ2-3): GAGVSQSPSNKVTEKGKDVELRCDPISGHTALYWYRQSLGQGLEFLIYFQGNSAPDKSGLPSDRFSAERTGGSVSTLTIQRTQQEDSAVYLCASSRGALTDTQYFGPGTRLTVL.

The V call is TRBV6-2 or TRBV6-3, the J call TRBJ1-2; maybe TRBD1 (5 bases). The V and J ends lost 6 bases and 8 bases respectively, with 16 bases between them. Germline V gene data show CDR1 as MNHEY and CDR2 as SVGEGT. CDR3 length equals 13 residues. CDR3 sequence: CASSAGGKGGYTF. DNA for the CDR3: TGTGCCAGCAGCGCCGGGGGGAAGGGCGGCTACACCTTC.

A few counts support this clonotype. The V and J genes are TRBV20-1 and TRBJ2-3; TRBD2 might be the D (5 bases). V was shortened by 6 bases and J by 2 bases, with 12 bases between the two germline ends. The CDR3 loop spans 13 amino acids. Per the germline V gene, CDR1 is DFQATT and CDR2 is SNEGSKA (reference sequence). CDR3 nucleotide sequence: TGCAGTGCCGGACTCTCCATCACAGATACGCAGTATTTT. It codes for CSAGLSITDTQYF.

This clonotype was seen only a few times. The chain links TRBV6-5 to TRBJ2-3; TRBD1 aligns across 10 bases. From germline, CDR1 is MNHEY and CDR2 SVGAGI. The CDR3 spans 15 residues. Germline trimming cut 6 bases from V and 3 bases from J; bases unmatched to any gene: 6. The CDR3 DNA sequence: TGTGCCAGCAGGGGGACAGGGGATCCGACAGATACGCAGTATTTT. Encoded protein: CASRGTGDPTDTQYF.

In this sample, this clonotype turned up many times. V is TRBV7-8 and J is TRBJ2-1; D perhaps matches TRBD2 (5 bases). Per germline, CDR1 SGHVS and CDR2 FQNEAQ. CDR3 size: 18 residues. Between the trimmed V and J ends, which lost 3 bases and 8 bases, there was a span of 26 bases. CDR3 residues: CASSFRKVGRIAGDEQFF. CDR3 DNA sequence: TGTGCCAGCAGCTTTCGGAAAGTCGGACGGATCGCGGGCGATGAGCAGTTCTTC.

This clonotype occurred a few times. The chain uses TRBV7-2 and TRBJ2-3, with 9 bases matching TRBD2. Germline CDR1 reads SGHTA; CDR2 reads FQGNSA. The length of the CDR3 is 15 residues. With 6 bases clipped from V and 6 bases from J, the junction kept 10 bases outside the gene matches. The CDR3 reads CASRFRGGAGDTQYF. For the CDR3, the DNA is TGTGCCAGCAGATTCCGCGGGGGGGCCGGTGATACGCAGTATTTT. Filled out from reference TRBV7-2 and TRBJ2-3, the complete variable domain reads GAGVSQSPSNKVTEKGKDVELRCDPISGHTALYWYRQSLGQGLEFLIYFQGNSAPDKSGLPSDRFSAERTGGSVSTLTIQRTQQEDSAVYLCASRFRGGAGDTQYFGPGTRLTVL.

This clonotype was seen a few times. The chain couples TRBV10-3 to TRBJ1-6; no clear D. The germline CDR1 and CDR2 sequences are ENHRY and SYGVKD. This CDR3 has 15 residues. Trimming stripped 3 bases from V and 7 bases from J, with 13 bases between. The CDR3 here is CAISESGFGNSPLHF. For the CDR3, the DNA is TGTGCCATCAGTGAATCCGGGTTCGGCAATTCACCCCTCCACTTT.

The chain links TRBV20-1 to TRBJ2-7; possible D gene TRBD1, 5 bases. Trimming took off 5 bases at V and 5 bases at J, with 10 bases between the two ends. Germline CDR1 is DFQATT and CDR2 is SNEGSKA (reference sequence). The CDR3 has 11 amino acids. CDR3 sequence: CSALTGDEQYV. DNA for the CDR3: TGCAGTGCTCTCACAGGTGACGAGCAGTACGTC.

The sample holds a few counts of this clonotype. This rearrangement joins TRBV21-1 to TRBJ1-6. TRBV21-1 is a known pseudogene. The CDR3 has 18 amino acids. CDR3 bases: TGTGCCAGCAGCAAATCGACAGGGCCCAGCTCCTATAATTCACCCCTCCACTTT. It encodes CASSKSTGPSSYNSPLHF.

This clonotype has a count of ten or more. The chain joins TRBV9 to TRBJ2-1; D perhaps matches TRBD2 (5 bases). Looked up from germline, CDR1 is SGDLS and CDR2 is YYNGEE. V lost 3 bases, J lost 10 bases, and 14 bases lay in between. CDR3 length: 13 amino acids. CDR3 nucleotide sequence: TGTGCCAGCAGCGCGTTCGGCCGGGGAGAGCAGTTCTTC. It encodes CASSAFGRGEQFF.

This clonotype was detected a few times. The rearrangement joins TRBV12-3 or TRBV12-4 to TRBJ1-5; weak D call: TRBD1 (5 bases). The CDR3 is made up of 15 amino acids. With 3 bases removed from V and 4 bases from J, the gap between germline ends came to 13 bases. This CDR3 is CASSFDTGGNQPQHF. CDR3 DNA: TGTGCCAGCAGTTTTGACACGGGGGGAAATCAGCCCCAGCATTTT.

About this clonotype itself: It is unclear where the CDR3 begins or ends on the DNA, so no DNA is shown, and the CDR3 is as TCRdb lists it. This chain uses TRBV7-3 with TRBJ2-2; the table's D gene call, TRBD1, was not cross checked with the DNA. With termini counted, the CDR3 has 18 amino acids. The germline V gene encodes CDR1 SGHTA and CDR2 FQGTGA. CDR3 region: CASSSSRHRQRTPGSCFF.

This clonotype was seen only a few times. The V and J genes are TRBV2 and TRBJ1-2, with D perhaps TRBD1 (6 bases). CDR1 SNHLY and CDR2 FYNNEI come from the germline V gene. This CDR3 has 16 residues. The germline V and J ends were trimmed by 5 bases and 0 bases, with 16 bases remaining between them. CDR3 loop: CASSREGDFANYGYTF. The CDR3 nucleotides read TGTGCCAGCAGTCGGGAGGGGGATTTCGCTAACTATGGCTACACCTTC.